This T cell receptor (beta chain) was recovered during a study of T cell repertoires in cytomegalovirus infection. Study summary: Indications of both CMV infection and matching HLA type were provided by public TCR beta signatures. Study-wide points: Cumulated frequencies of public TCR beta families served to identify carriers of CMV plus the relevant HLA.

The CDR3 totals 13 residues. Trimming removed 6 bases at V and 0 bases at J, with 12 bases between. Germline lookup yields CDR1 DFQATT and CDR2 SNEGSKA (reference sequence). This clonotype came up a few times. The target antigen is unknown. TCRdb recomputed calls from the reads with MiXCR, one row per CDR3 protein. The profile shows roughly 300,000 distinct CDR3 sequences, approximately 9.5% of them singletons. This rearrangement joins TRBV20-1 to TRBJ2-7, with D possibly being TRBD2 (5 bases). The TCR sequence derives from a human donor in good health (CMV status not recorded). Some clones in this sample may be carry-over from other donors' samples. Sequences were obtained from PBMCs. The CDR3 spells CSATGRHSYEQYF. The CDR3 nucleotides read TGCAGTGCCACGGGGAGACACTCCTACGAGCAGTACTTC.